This T cell receptor beta chain was sequenced in a study of regulatory T cells in long-lasting Graves disease (dated by TCRdb to the early 2020s). Some background on the complete study: Antithyroid drugs had been taken for less than 3 months by newly diagnosed Graves' disease patients. The study was registered as a clinical trial and conducted in China. Persistent Graves' disease patients were compared with newly diagnosed Graves' disease patients by peripheral blood TCR sequencing and RNA sequencing. TCR sequencing covered roughly 13 persistent and some 20 newly diagnosed Graves' disease patients, around 35 samples in total.

Many counts were recorded for this clonotype. Its antigen remains unidentified. No much larger clone is present one base from it, and per-base qualities are unavailable. Read against the paper, the sample's time point label means: newly diagnosed GD, antithyroid drugs for less than 3 months. For both TCR sequencing and RNA sequencing, RNA was extracted from PBMCs using TRIzol. The diagnosis of Graves' disease was made according to American Thyroid Association guidelines. Recruitment of patients was carried out at an endocrinology department in Xi'an, China. Each patient gave about 9.1 milliliters of peripheral blood, collected in an EDTA anticoagulant tube. Ficoll Paque Plus density gradient separation was used to isolate PBMCs, and no further T cell sorting was performed. An Agilent 2100 Bioanalyzer and agarose gel were used to check RNA quality, and a NanoDrop 2000 was used to measure RNA concentration.

Overall study outcomes, separate from this receptor: Patients with persistent disease shared more public clonotypes (over 2,500) than newly diagnosed patients did (966). Compared with newly diagnosed patients, persistent Graves' disease patients had lower TCR Shannon entropy and fewer highly expanded clones, which suggests clonal expansion. Only the TCR beta chain was sequenced and analyzed. TRBV28, TRBJ1-2 and TRBJ2-5 were preferentially used in persistent disease, while TRBV20-1 and TRBJ2-1 were favored in newly diagnosed disease. Because the primary lesion, thyroid tissue, could not be accessed, the study looked at peripheral blood alone. The small sample size was acknowledged by the authors as a limitation that may reduce accuracy.

The method was multiplex PCR. TCRdb records Illumina HiSeq 4000 as the sequencer. To build TCR beta libraries, CDR3 regions were amplified by Arm-PCR using iRepertoire HTBI primers. Before sequencing, the PCR products went through gel purification. As for how the authors treated the data: Gene usage analysis of CDR3 amino acid clonotypes relied on the approximately 60 TRBV and 13 to 15 TRBJ segments identified across samples. COPE and FqMerger were used to merge the filtered high-quality paired reads into contigs. Contigs were aligned with BLAST to IMGT TRBV, TRBD and TRBJ reference genes, and CDR3 was defined per IMGT. Any clonotype with a frequency above 0.1% was classified as a highly expanded clone. Repertoire diversity was measured by Shannon entropy, and V-J evenness by the Gini coefficient. A clonotype found in more than one individual was treated as public. TCRdb itself trimmed the public reads at Q25 with fastp, ran MiXCR and retained productive beta chains. Rows are combined by CDR3 protein, so each entry shows the most common genes and DNA. These V and J calls are TCRdb output, not the study's own analysis. This sample holds some 400,000 distinct CDR3 sequences; about 15% were observed only once. The ten biggest clones cover over 15% of the sample.

Trimming removed 5 bases from V and 0 bases from J, leaving 14 bases between the germline ends. Reading from cysteine to phenylalanine, the CDR3 counts 16 amino acids. The retained sequence is limited to the CDR3, 48 bases, with the frame set at the first base. CDR1 and CDR2, looked up from the germline V gene (reference sequence), are SEHNR and FQNEAQ. This sample was also put to use in a study of T cells in Graves' hyperthyroidism and ophthalmopathy. As the second study states: Stable Graves' hyperthyroidism was defined as no progression to ophthalmopathy during 18 months of follow-up. Hyperthyroidism patients were newly diagnosed, with disease duration under 2 months, and aged 18 to 65 years. Exclusion was applied to patients with uncontrolled infections, other autoimmune diseases, pregnancy or lactation. Diagnoses relied on clinical symptoms, serum thyroxine and TRAb, thyroid ultrasound and orbital computed tomography. A first-round RT-PCR of the TCR CDR3 used the HTBI primer set with the Qiagen OneStep RT-PCR kit. Most expanded thyroid clonotypes (frequency above 0.001) were also found in blood, which suggests that blood repertoires may mirror thyroid immune responses. A model built on a 13 V-J signature distinguished ophthalmopathy from stable hyperthyroidism, reaching 85% to 90% sensitivity and 81.08% specificity in cross-validation and 80%/75% in testing. In validation, the model predicted progression to ophthalmopathy a median of about 6.5 months before onset, with approximately 68% sensitivity and about 72% specificity. TCR V-J signatures able to tell the groups apart were searched for in a discovery cohort of 90 to 100 patients, of whom over 40 had Graves' ophthalmopathy and around 56 had stable Graves' hyperthyroidism. Prospective prediction of ophthalmopathy was tested in an independent validation cohort consisting of 18 to 20 hyperthyroidism patients and 15 to 17 patients who later progressed to ophthalmopathy. The approximately 100 discovery patients were randomly split 7:3 into training and test sets. Thyroid tissue and blood T-cell repertoires from six Graves' hyperthyroidism patients were also compared in the study. Once sampling was done, hyperthyroidism patients were given methimazole at a starting dose of 30 mg daily, whereas ophthalmopathy patients were given high-dose intravenous methylprednisolone. Libraries were constructed in a second round of multiplex PCR, after which size selection and purification were performed. Libraries were sequenced paired-end with 100 bp reads on an Illumina HiSeq2000. Raw data were processed with SOAPnuke, discarding reads with adapters, uncalled bases, mean Phred below 15, or no exact constant-primer or identifier match. High-quality paired reads were merged using COPE v1.2.5, and each unique nucleotide sequence was defined as a clonotype. MiTCR v1.1 was used to align clonotypes to the IMGT TRBV, TRBD and TRBJ reference segments. Only V-J combinations with frequency above 0.0001, covering 99% to 99.2% of repertoires, were analysed. The TCS score was defined as the ratio of F50 (clonal expansion) to E x V (chaos), calculated using BLOSUM62-based TCRdist between CDR3 peptides within each V-J. Welch's t-statistics and random forest reduced 500 to 550 V-J features to 10 to 15, which were used in a naive Bayes classifier (R e1071). Sample size was not statistically predetermined, and investigators were not blinded to group allocation. The paper reports TCR Vbeta CDR3 sequencing of fewer than 150 peripheral blood samples: some 41 ophthalmopathy, roughly 74 hyperthyroidism and around 17 progressor patients.

The TCR originated in a woman aged 25-40 years with Graves disease. Donor details come from another sample of the same person, matched by shared clones. The chain was built from TRBV7-9 and TRBJ2-1; the D element could tentatively be TRBD1 or TRBD2, as 6 bases agree for each. Sample: peripheral blood mononuclear cells (PBMCs), taken at new diagnosis, from a patient treated with antithyroid drugs. The CDR3 is CASSVIGGSSYNEQFF. The sequence in DNA is TGTGCCAGCAGCGTCATAGGGGGGAGCTCCTACAATGAGCAGTTCTTC.